The next 32 T cell receptor beta chains were all read from a single sample in a study of blood T cell repertoires in COVID-19. Clones were read by immunoSEQ multiplex PCR, and TCRdb kept only the in-frame ones, dropping some. The sample comprises 150,000 to 200,000 clones, roughly nine tenths of which are singletons, and about a tenth rests with the top ten. Material for sequencing was peripheral blood. All receptors come from a woman aged 60-75 years with COVID-19, enrolled during active disease.

The chain links TRBV7-2 to TRBJ1-1, with D perhaps TRBD1 (6 bases). Looked up from germline, CDR1 is SGHTA and CDR2 is FQGNSA. There are 14 residues in the CDR3. Deletions cut 7 bases from V and 0 bases from J, with 12 bases between. The DNA of the CDR3 is TGTGCCAGCACCCTAGGACAGATGAACACTGAAGCTTTCTTT. Translated, it gives CASTLGQMNTEAFF.

This rearrangement joins TRBV7-9 to TRBJ2-7; TRBD1 agrees at 10 bases. Losses at the gene ends were 5 bases for V and 4 bases for J; bases not matched to a gene: 11. This CDR3 has 16 amino acids. Germline V lookup: CDR1 SEHNR, CDR2 FQNEAQ (reference sequence). CDR3 nucleotides: TGTGCCAGCAGCCCGCCACCGGGACAGGGGTTGTACGAGCAGTACTTC. Translated, it gives CASSPPPGQGLYEQYF.

There are a few counts of this clone. The rearrangement joins TRBV4-1 to TRBJ1-6; D ambiguous. Trimming took off 0 bases at V and 9 bases at J, with 21 bases between the two ends. The V gene's germline CDR1 is MGHRA and CDR2 YSYEKL. The CDR3 is 18 amino acids. The CDR3, as DNA: TGCGCCAGCAGCCAAGACCCCGGTCCTACTTCTACTAGTTCACCCCTCCACTTT. It translates to CASSQDPGPTSTSSPLHF.

The V gene is TRBV27, the J gene TRBJ2-7, with 9 bases aligning to TRBD1. The J segment lost 0 bases and the V segment lost 7 bases, leaving 7 bases of the junction unmatched. The CDR3 is 15 residues long. Looked up from germline, CDR1 is MNHEY and CDR2 is SMNVEV (reference sequence). The CDR3 DNA sequence: TGTGCCAGCAATCGAGGGACAGGGTACTCCTACGAGCAGTACTTC. This sequence encodes CASNRGTGYSYEQYF.

V is TRBV9 and J is TRBJ2-1; 7 nucleotides line up with TRBD2. The CDR3 extends over 17 amino acids. V trimming: 0 bases; J trimming: 7 bases; junction bases outside the gene matches: 13. Germline V gene lookup returns CDR1 SGDLS and CDR2 YYNGEE. This CDR3 is CASSVGRSTSARNEQFF. CDR3 bases: TGTGCCAGCAGCGTAGGCCGGTCAACTAGCGCGCGGAATGAGCAGTTCTTC.

The chain combines TRBV29-1 with TRBJ1-1, with a tentative D call TRBD1 (5 bases). The germline V and J ends were trimmed by 4 bases and 5 bases, with 14 bases remaining between them. The CDR3 is made up of 13 amino acids. Germline CDR1 and CDR2: SQVTM and ANQGSEA. CDR3 in amino acids: CSVVRAEGTEAFF. CDR3 DNA sequence: TGCAGCGTTGTTCGGGCGGAGGGGACTGAAGCTTTCTTT.

This sequence joins TRBV7-9 and TRBJ2-1, with a tentative D call TRBD1 (6 bases). CDR1 and CDR2 from the germline V gene are SEHNR and FQNEAQ (reference sequence). V was trimmed by 5 bases and J by 7 bases, leaving 18 bases between them. The CDR3 length is 15 residues. The chain's CDR3 is CASSPNDQGLNEQFF. CDR3 sequence (DNA): TGTGCCAGCAGCCCTAATGACCAGGGGTTGAATGAGCAGTTCTTC.

The genes are TRBV24-1 and TRBJ2-7, with 7 positions matching TRBD1. Germline loops: CDR1 KGHDR, CDR2 SFDVKD. V shed 5 bases, J shed 5 bases, and the junction held 2 bases outside the gene matches. CDR3 length equals 12 residues. The CDR3 loop reads CATSGQGNEQYF. The CDR3 DNA follows: TGTGCCACCAGTGGACAGGGAAACGAGCAGTACTTC.

The chain recombines TRBV10-1 with TRBJ2-7, with a tentative D call TRBD1 (6 bases). V was pared by 2 bases and J by 2 bases, with 10 bases between. Germline values: CDR1 WNHNN, CDR2 SYGVQD (reference sequence). The CDR3 contains 14 residues. CDR3 loop: CASSERGQAYEQYF. CDR3 DNA sequence: TGCGCCAGCAGTGAGAGGGGACAAGCCTACGAGCAGTACTTC.

CDR3: CASRSLFNQPQHF. The DNA of the CDR3 is TGTGCCAGCAGAAGCCTCTTTAATCAGCCCCAGCATTTT. The J gene is TRBJ1-5, the V gene TRBV28; no firm D call. Between the trimmed V and J ends, which lost 6 bases and 4 bases, there was a span of 10 bases. The CDR3 consists of 13 residues. From germline, CDR1 is MDHEN and CDR2 SYDVKM.

The chain uses TRBV9 and TRBJ2-5; 7 bases align to TRBD1. The length of the CDR3 is 15 residues. In germline, CDR1 is SGDLS, CDR2 YYNGEE. Germline trimming cut 4 bases from V and 4 bases from J; bases unmatched to any gene: 10. The CDR3 is CASSQGPGQAETQYF. In DNA form, the CDR3 reads TGTGCCAGCAGCCAAGGACCCGGACAGGCAGAGACCCAGTACTTC. Full variable domain (remainder filled in from reference TRBV9 and TRBJ2-5): DSGVTQTPKHLITATGQRVTLRCSPRSGDLSVYWYQQSLDQGLQFLIQYYNGEERAKGNILERFSAQQFPDLHSELNLSSLELGDSALYFCASSQGPGQAETQYFGPGTRLLVL.

This chain joins TRBV6-2 or TRBV6-3 and TRBJ2-7, with D possibly being TRBD2 (7 bases). The V end was cut by 4 bases, the J end by 1 base, with 11 bases between. In germline, CDR1 is MNHEY, CDR2 SVGEGT. CDR3 length equals 14 residues. The CDR3 nucleotides read TGTGCCAGCAGTTTGAGCGGGACATCCTACGAGCAGTACTTC. Its protein product is CASSLSGTSYEQYF.

The chain is built from TRBV7-8 and TRBJ2-5; 7 bases map to TRBD1. CDR3 length: 13 amino acids. In germline, CDR1 is SGHVS, CDR2 FQNEAQ. V lost 5 bases and J lost 4; bases outside the gene matches: 4. The CDR3 DNA reads as TGTGCCAGCAGCCAAAACAGGGGAGAGACCCAGTACTTC. Its protein product is CASSQNRGETQYF.

The chain employs TRBV11-2 and TRBJ2-1, with TRBD1 matching over 9 bases. The CDR3 is made up of 15 amino acids. CDR1 is SGHAT, CDR2 FQNNGV, per germline. Unmatched junction bases numbered 10, after V lost 5 bases and J lost 8 bases. The CDR3 DNA sequence: TGTGCCAGCAGCCCACAGGGGGCTATTTGGTATGAGCAGTTCTTC. As protein: CASSPQGAIWYEQFF.

The chain joins TRBV9 to TRBJ1-2, with D possibly being TRBD1 (5 bases). The CDR3 sequence is 15 residues long. V was cut by 2 bases and J by 3 bases, with 14 bases left in between. Germline values: CDR1 SGDLS, CDR2 YYNGEE. CDR3 amino acids: CASSVQDKGYYGYTF. The DNA of the CDR3 is TGTGCCAGCAGCGTTCAGGACAAGGGGTACTATGGCTACACCTTC.

This clone was counted between two and nine times. The gene calls are TRBV7-2 and TRBJ1-6; TRBD1 aligns across 7 bases. CDR1 is SGHTA, CDR2 FQGNSA, per germline. There are 14 residues in the CDR3. V lost 7 bases, J lost 12 bases, and 12 bases stayed unmatched. CDR3 nucleotides: TGTGCCAGCACACAGACAGGGATAATTCAACCCCTCCACTTT. It is translated as CASTQTGIIQPLHF.

CDR3 amino acids: CAISVKDAGDGRMNTEAFF. The CDR3 DNA follows: TGTGCCATCAGTGTGAAGGACGCAGGGGATGGTCGCATGAACACTGAAGCTTTCTTT. This chain links TRBV10-3 with TRBJ1-1; D is perhaps TRBD1 (6 bases). The CDR3 has 19 amino acids. Trimming left V 4 bases short and J 0 bases short, with 24 bases between. Germline loops: CDR1 ENHRY, CDR2 SYGVKD.

The rearrangement joins TRBV30 to TRBJ1-2; TRBD1 agrees at 7 bases. The germline V gene has CDR1 GTSNPN and CDR2 SVGIG (reference sequence). The CDR3 runs 13 residues. V lost 0 bases and J lost 4; bases outside the gene matches: 2. The CDR3 protein is CAWSVQGLYGYTF. CDR3 nucleotide sequence: TGTGCCTGGAGTGTACAGGGGCTCTATGGCTACACCTTC.

This clone appeared a single time. The J gene is TRBJ2-2, the V gene TRBV13, with 11 bases matching TRBD1. The CDR3 extends over 15 amino acids. V was clipped by 7 bases and J by 6 bases; unmatched bases: 7. The germline V gene encodes CDR1 PRHDT and CDR2 FYEKMQ (reference sequence). In nucleotides, the CDR3 is TGTGCCAGCACCGGTCTGGGACAGGGGGCCGGGGAGCTGTTTTTT. Protein sequence: CASTGLGQGAGELFF.

CDR3 sequence: CASSDSRDRDMNTEAFF. The CDR3 DNA reads as TGTGCCAGCAGTGACTCGCGGGACAGGGATATGAACACTGAAGCTTTCTTT. The rearrangement links TRBV6-4 to TRBJ1-1, with 9 positions matching TRBD1. V trimming: 0 bases; J trimming: 0 bases; junction bases outside the gene matches: 5. The germline gives CDR1 MRHNA, CDR2 SNTAGT. The CDR3 length is 17 residues.

This clone has ten or more counts. The V and J genes are TRBV2 and TRBJ2-6, with D perhaps matching TRBD2 (5 bases). The length of the CDR3 is 15 residues. Germline CDR1 and CDR2: SNHLY and FYNNEI. Trimming stripped 6 bases from V and 1 base from J, with 10 bases between. The CDR3 reads CASRPGVSGANVLTF. CDR3 sequence (DNA): TGTGCCAGCAGACCCGGGGTTTCTGGGGCCAACGTCCTGACTTTC.

The V call is TRBV6-5, the J call TRBJ1-5; D gene unclear. The CDR3 totals 14 residues. Trimming pared 3 bases from V and 3 bases from J, leaving 9 bases between. Germline CDR1 and CDR2: MNHEY and SVGAGI. The CDR3 loop reads CASSYRGANQPQHF. For the CDR3, the DNA is TGTGCCAGCAGTTATAGAGGTGCCAATCAGCCCCAGCATTTT.

This sequence joins TRBV7-3 and TRBJ1-2; perhaps TRBD1 as D (5 bases). The CDR3 is made up of 14 amino acids. V was trimmed by 5 bases and J by 3 bases, leaving 13 bases between them. Germline lookup yields CDR1 SGHTA and CDR2 FQGTGA. The CDR3 loop is CASSPQGRDYGYTF. The CDR3, as DNA: TGTGCCAGCAGCCCCCAGGGCAGGGACTATGGCTACACCTTC.

V and J are TRBV5-6 and TRBJ2-2, with 11 bases lining up with TRBD1. Trimming at V came to 5 bases and at J to 5 bases, leaving 11 bases not matched to a gene. CDR1 SGHDT and CDR2 YYEEEE come from the germline V gene. The CDR3 is 17 amino acids. The CDR3: CASSSPSGTGGTGELFF. CDR3 DNA: TGTGCCAGCAGTTCACCCTCCGGGACAGGGGGTACCGGGGAGCTGTTTTTT.

This clone came up a few times. The CDR3: CASSYGGSDYGYTF. The CDR3 DNA is TGTGCCAGCAGCTATGGGGGGAGCGACTATGGCTACACCTTC. This chain uses TRBV7-2 with TRBJ1-2; possible D gene TRBD1, 5 bases. This CDR3 has 14 amino acids. Trimming stripped 4 bases from V and 3 bases from J, with 12 bases between. Germline V gene lookup returns CDR1 SGHTA and CDR2 FQGNSA.

Details on this clone: Other DNA sequences in the same sample also yield this CDR3. This chain connects TRBV24-1 to TRBJ2-3; D might be TRBD2 (5 bases). V lost 3 bases, J lost 1 base, and 13 bases lay in between. CDR1 and CDR2 from the germline V gene are KGHDR and SFDVKD. The CDR3 sequence is 16 residues long. This CDR3 is CATSDLRFGGTDTQYF. As DNA, the CDR3 is TGTGCCACCAGTGATCTACGATTCGGGGGCACAGATACGCAGTATTTT.

The V and J genes are TRBV6-2 or TRBV6-3 and TRBJ2-5; 16 bases match TRBD2. Germline V lookup: CDR1 MNHEY, CDR2 SVGEGT. CDR3 size: 19 residues. With V trimmed by 1 base and J by 4 bases, 9 bases remained unmatched. The CDR3, as DNA: TGTGCCAGCAGTTACTACGGGACTAGCGGGAGGGTTCTGCGAGAGACCCAGTACTTC. Encoded protein: CASSYYGTSGRVLRETQYF.

The rearrangement uses TRBV29-1 and TRBJ1-4; D is ambiguous. The germline gives CDR1 SQVTM, CDR2 ANQGSEA. This CDR3 region has 12 residues. V was clipped by 0 bases and J by 12 bases, with 11 bases between them. CDR3 amino acids: CSVEDGGRELFF. The CDR3 DNA reads as TGCAGCGTTGAAGACGGAGGGCGGGAACTGTTTTTT. The full variable domain, rest sourced from reference TRBV29-1 and TRBJ1-4, is SAVISQKPSRDICQRGTSLTIQCQVDSQVTMMFWYRQQPGQSLTLIATANQGSEATYESGFVIDKFPISRPNLTFSTLTVSNMSPEDSSIYLCSVEDGGRELFFGSGTQLSVL.

This chain joins TRBV10-3 and TRBJ1-1; 7 bases fit TRBD1. The CDR3 runs 14 residues. Germline V gene sequence: CDR1 ENHRY, CDR2 SYGVKD. V was pared by 6 bases and J by 2 bases, with 6 bases of the junction left unmatched. The CDR3 loop is CAISSWTGNTEAFF. CDR3 DNA sequence: TGTGCCATCAGCTCTTGGACAGGAAACACTGAAGCTTTCTTT.

Comments on this clone: The same CDR3 arises from other DNA sequences in this sample as well. The CDR3 spells CASSPDRRSYNEQFF. The CDR3, as DNA: TGTGCCAGCAGTCCGGACAGGAGATCCTACAATGAGCAGTTCTTC. This chain joins TRBV6-5 and TRBJ2-1; 7 bases map to TRBD1. Trimming took 5 bases from V and 1 from J; bases not matched to a gene: 5. Germline loops: CDR1 MNHEY, CDR2 SVGAGI. This CDR3 has 15 residues.

The chain recombines TRBV5-1 with TRBJ1-1; D call uncertain. This CDR3 has 14 amino acids. Germline V gene lookup returns CDR1 SGHRS and CDR2 YFSETQ. Trimming removed 4 bases at V and 1 base at J, with 11 bases between. The CDR3 loop is CASSTDAGNTEAFF. The CDR3 DNA is TGCGCCAGCAGCACCGACGCAGGGAACACTGAAGCTTTCTTT.

In its sample, this clone was seen a few times. This chain connects TRBV6-2 or TRBV6-3 to TRBJ2-1; TRBD2 matches at 8 bases. This CDR3 spans 17 amino acids. V was clipped by 0 bases and J by 5 bases; unmatched bases: 9. CDR1 and CDR2 (germline): MNHEY, SVGEGT. The CDR3 reads CASSYSPTSAGHNEQFF. The CDR3, as DNA: TGTGCCAGCAGTTACTCTCCGACTAGCGCAGGTCACAATGAGCAGTTCTTC.